The T cell receptor beta chain under discussion was sequenced for a study of blood T cell repertoires in COVID-19. Study at large: Some COVID-19 samples were acute and others convalescent; all came from the United States, Italy and Spain. Sample material is recorded as cDNA or gDNA derived from T cells, B-cell-depleted T cells, or PBMCs.

The germline V gene has CDR1 KGHSH and CDR2 LQKENI. The CDR3 loop spans 13 amino acids. The ends were cut back, 5 bases at V and 2 bases at J, with 9 bases in the middle. This clone turned up a few times. Under the authors' procedure: How many nucleated cells were present was estimated from reference gene primer amplification. Profiled with immunoSEQ multiplex PCR; TCRdb holds only in-frame clones, not every one. The V and J calls and the clone size are those of that table, but D and trimming were determined from the DNA. Of 200,000 to 300,000 clones in the sample, 81% were seen once. Sequencing was carried out using peripheral blood. The chain uses TRBV18 and TRBJ2-5; a possible D gene is TRBD1 (5 bases). The clonotype comes from a woman over 75 with acute or convalescent COVID-19. CDR3 loop: CASSSGQQETQYF. CDR3 in DNA: TGTGCCAGCTCATCCGGACAACAAGAGACCCAGTACTTC.